This T cell receptor (beta chain) derives from a study of blood T cell repertoires in COVID-19. The wider study: Acute and convalescent COVID-19 samples came from the United States, Italy and Spain. T cells, B-cell-depleted T cells, or PBMCs provided the cDNA or gDNA that served as material.

The Seattle site enrolled patients during active infection and followed them longitudinally. Study processing details: Amplification with reference gene primers provided the estimates of nucleated cell counts. Sequencing used immunoSEQ multiplex PCR; TCRdb keeps in-frame clones, though not all of them. V and J calls plus clone size are reproduced from that table; the DNA served to infer D and trimming. The table records about 97,000 clones, over 85% of them present only once. The CDR3 covers 15 residues. Per the germline V gene, CDR1 is SGHRS and CDR2 is YFSETQ. V was clipped by 0 bases and J by 4 bases, with 13 bases between them.

The J gene is TRBJ1-2, the V gene TRBV5-1; D is perhaps TRBD1 (6 bases). The TCR was taken from a woman aged 50 to 60 with COVID-19, enrolled during active disease. The sequenced sample consisted of peripheral blood. This CDR3 is CASSLAGTSFYGYTF. The CDR3, as DNA: TGCGCCAGCAGCTTGGCCGGGACAAGTTTCTATGGCTACACCTTC.